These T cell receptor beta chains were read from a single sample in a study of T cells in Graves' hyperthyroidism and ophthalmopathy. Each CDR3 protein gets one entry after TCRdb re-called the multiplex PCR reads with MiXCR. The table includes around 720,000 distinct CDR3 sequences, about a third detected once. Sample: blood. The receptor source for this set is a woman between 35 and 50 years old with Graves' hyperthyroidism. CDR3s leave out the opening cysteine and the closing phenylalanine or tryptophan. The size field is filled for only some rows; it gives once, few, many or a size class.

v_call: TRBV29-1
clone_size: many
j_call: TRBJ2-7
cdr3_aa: SYRGRVYEQY

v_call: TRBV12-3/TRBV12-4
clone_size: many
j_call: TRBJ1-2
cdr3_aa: ASRRTGSYGYT

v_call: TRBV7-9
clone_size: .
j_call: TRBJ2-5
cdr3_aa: ASSHRDRGLGETQY

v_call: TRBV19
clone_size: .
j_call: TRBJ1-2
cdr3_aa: ASRDRGQGYT

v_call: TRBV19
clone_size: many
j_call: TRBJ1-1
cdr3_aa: ASSTRGGITEAF

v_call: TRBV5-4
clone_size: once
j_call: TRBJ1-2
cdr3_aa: ASSLGGQGHYGYT

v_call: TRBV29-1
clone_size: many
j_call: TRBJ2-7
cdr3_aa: SVALTSYEQY

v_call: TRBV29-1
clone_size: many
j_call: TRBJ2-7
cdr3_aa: SVQISDSYEQY

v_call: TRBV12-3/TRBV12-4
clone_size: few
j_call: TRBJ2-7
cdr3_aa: ASSPGTTDYEQY

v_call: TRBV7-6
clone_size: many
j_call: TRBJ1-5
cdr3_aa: ASSTGNQPQH

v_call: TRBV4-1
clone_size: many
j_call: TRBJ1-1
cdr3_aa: ASSQERGGVRTEAF

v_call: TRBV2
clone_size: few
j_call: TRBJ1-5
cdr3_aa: ASLLGQGLGSHQPQH

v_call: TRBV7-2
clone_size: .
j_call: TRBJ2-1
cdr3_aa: AIWGTGMYNEQF

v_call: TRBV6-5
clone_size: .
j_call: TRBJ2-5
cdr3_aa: ASSLTGARETQY

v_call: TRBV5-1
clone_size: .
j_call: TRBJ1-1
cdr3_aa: ASSFTGETMNTEAF

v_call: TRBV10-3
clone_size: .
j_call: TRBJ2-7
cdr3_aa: AIRTSQGYEQY

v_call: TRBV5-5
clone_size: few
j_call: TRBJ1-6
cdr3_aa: ASSQGLRGNSPLH

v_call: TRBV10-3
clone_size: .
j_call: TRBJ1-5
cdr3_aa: ASSPWGKDSNQPQH

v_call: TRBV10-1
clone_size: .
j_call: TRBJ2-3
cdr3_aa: ASSEGQYTDTQY

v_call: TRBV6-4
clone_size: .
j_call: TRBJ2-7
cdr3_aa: ASSSWDIGTYEQY

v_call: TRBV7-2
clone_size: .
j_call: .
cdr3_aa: ASSLGSEVDEQF

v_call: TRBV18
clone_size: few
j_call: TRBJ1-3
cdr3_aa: ASSLQGPRNTIY

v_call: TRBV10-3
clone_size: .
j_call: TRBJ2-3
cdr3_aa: AISPTPNSADTQY

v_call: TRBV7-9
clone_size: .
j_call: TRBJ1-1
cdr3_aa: ASSVGGGMAGTEAF

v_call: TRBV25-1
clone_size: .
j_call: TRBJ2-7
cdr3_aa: ASSGLGDPRTYEQY

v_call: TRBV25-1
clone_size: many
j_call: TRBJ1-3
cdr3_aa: ASSEYNEGNTIY

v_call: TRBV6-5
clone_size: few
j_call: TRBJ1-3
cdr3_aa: ASSYGVGDTIY

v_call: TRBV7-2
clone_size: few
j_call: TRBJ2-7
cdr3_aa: ASSLVSGEAYEQY

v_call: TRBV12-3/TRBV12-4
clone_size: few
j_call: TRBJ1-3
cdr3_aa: ASSSRVAGNTIY

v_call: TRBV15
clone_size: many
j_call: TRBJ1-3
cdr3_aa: ATSREEWGAGNTIY

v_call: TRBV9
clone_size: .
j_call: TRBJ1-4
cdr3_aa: ASSQLQGKLF

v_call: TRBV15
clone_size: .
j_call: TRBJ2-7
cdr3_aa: ATSNPGGYEQY

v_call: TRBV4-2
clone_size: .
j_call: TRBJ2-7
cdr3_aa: ASSQGNAGTPYEQY

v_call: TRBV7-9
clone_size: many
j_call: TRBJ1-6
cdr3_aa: ASSLREPRDNSPLH

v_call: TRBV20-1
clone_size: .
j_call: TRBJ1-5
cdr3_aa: SARGAGTGGNQPQH

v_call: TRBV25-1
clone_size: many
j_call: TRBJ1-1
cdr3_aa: ASSEYGNTEAF

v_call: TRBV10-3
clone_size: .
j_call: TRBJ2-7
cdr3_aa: ASNGGRLGWYEQY

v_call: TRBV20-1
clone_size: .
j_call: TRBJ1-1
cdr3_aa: SVSRTEAF

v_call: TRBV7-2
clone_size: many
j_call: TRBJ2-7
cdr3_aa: ASSLITRSEVN

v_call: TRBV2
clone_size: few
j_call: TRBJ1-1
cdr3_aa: ASSPPFRGIEAF

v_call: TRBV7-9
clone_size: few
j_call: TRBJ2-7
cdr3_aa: ASRLGLAGSSYEQY

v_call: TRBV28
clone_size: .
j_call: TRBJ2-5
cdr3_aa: ASRFGADDLETQY

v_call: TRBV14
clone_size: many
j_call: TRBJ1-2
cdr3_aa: ASRRPGQGSGGYT

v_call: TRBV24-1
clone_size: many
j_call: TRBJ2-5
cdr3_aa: ATSDLRTGKQETQY

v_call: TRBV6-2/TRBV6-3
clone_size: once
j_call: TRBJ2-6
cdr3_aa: ASNQRPLGANVLT

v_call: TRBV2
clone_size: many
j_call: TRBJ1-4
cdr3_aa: ASRMGTTNEKLF

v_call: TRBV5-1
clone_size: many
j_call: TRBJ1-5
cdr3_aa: ASRPQGDSNQPQH

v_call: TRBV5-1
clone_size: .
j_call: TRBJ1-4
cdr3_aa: ASSLAGQGGHEKLF

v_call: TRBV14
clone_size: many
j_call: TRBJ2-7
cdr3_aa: ASSQDDSRRITYEQY

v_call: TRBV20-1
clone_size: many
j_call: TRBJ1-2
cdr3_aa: SATQSLREENYGYT